This T cell receptor beta chain was sequenced for a study of regulatory T cells in long-lasting Graves disease. This sample's time point: newly diagnosed GD, antithyroid drugs for less than 3 months. PBMC-extracted RNA yielded the TCR library. Study outcomes and limitations: Researchers examined only peripheral blood and not thyroid tissue. Favored usage of TRBV28, TRBJ1-2 and TRBJ2-5 was recorded in persistent disease.

This clonotype was seen at least ten times. Its antigen is as yet unknown. Looked up from germline, CDR1 is GTSNPN and CDR2 is SVGIG (reference sequence). Trimming shortened V by 5 bases and J by 6 bases, and 16 bases separated the two germline ends. This CDR3 is built from 13 residues. Arm-PCR of CDR3 regions and iRepertoire HTBI primers were the basis on which TCR beta libraries were built. TCRdb re-analysed the multiplex PCR reads in MiXCR, keeping a single row per CDR3 protein. The sample includes approximately 400,000 distinct CDR3 sequences, 14% to 15% of them seen just once. The same specimen was also included in a second study, on T cells in Graves' hyperthyroidism and ophthalmopathy. From that paper: The authors deemed Graves' hyperthyroidism stable absent ophthalmopathy progression within 18 months. Initially, a first-round RT-PCR of the TCR CDR3 employed the HTBI primer set.

Here the sequenced sample was peripheral blood mononuclear cells (PBMCs), taken at new diagnosis, from a patient treated with antithyroid drugs. This chain joins TRBV30 and TRBJ1-1, with D possibly TRBD1 on 5 matching bases. The origin of this receptor is a woman aged 25 to 39 with Graves disease. The CDR3 region is CAWAFEGASEAFF. The CDR3 DNA sequence: TGTGCCTGGGCGTTTGAAGGGGCTTCTGAAGCTTTCTTT.